The sequence of this T cell receptor beta chain was determined in a study of blood T cell repertoires in COVID-19. With 1 base clipped from V and 3 bases from J, the junction kept 8 bases outside the gene matches. CDR1 and CDR2 from the germline V gene are LNHDA and SQIVND (reference sequence). This CDR3 has 17 amino acids. Data came from immunoSEQ multiplex PCR; TCRdb stores just in-frame clones and leaves some out. The sample lists a few hundred thousand clones, 75% to 85% occurring once. The J gene is TRBJ2-3, the V gene TRBV19, with TRBD2 identical over 9 bases. The sequence came from a human donor in a cohort sampled during active COVID-19. Sequences were obtained from peripheral blood. The DNA for the CDR3 is TGTGCCAGTAGTATAGGTGGCGGGGGGGCCGGGACAGATACGCAGTATTTT. Amino acids: CASSIGGGGAGTDTQYF. Filled out from reference TRBV19 and TRBJ2-3, the complete variable domain reads DGGITQSPKYLFRKEGQNVTLSCEQNLNHDAMYWYRQDPGQGLRLIYYSQIVNDFQKGDIAEGYSVSREKKESFPLTVTSAQKNPTAFYLCASSIGGGGAGTDTQYFGPGTRLTVL.